This T cell receptor beta chain was documented in a study of Graves' ophthalmopathy and Graves' hyperthyroidism. Study-level findings and limits: Ophthalmopathy progression was predicted with 70.59% sensitivity and 72% to 75% specificity. The authors also found most expanded thyroid clonotypes above 0.001 frequency in blood.

Amplification from RNA transcripts yielded the TCR beta CDR3 regions. An initial RT-PCR round employing HTBI primers preceded a second-round multiplex PCR. MiXCR, run by TCRdb on the multiplex PCR reads, gives a single entry per CDR3 protein. The sample includes about 1.2 million distinct CDR3 sequences, about 40% of them seen just once. Germline V CDR1 and CDR2: DFQATT, SNEGSKA (reference sequence). The CDR3 is made up of 17 amino acids. V trimming: 5 bases; J trimming: 1 base; junction bases outside the gene matches: 7. Hyperthyroidism patients, aged 18 to 65, were newly diagnosed, under 2 months' duration. Symptoms, serum thyroxine and TRAb, thyroid ultrasound, and orbital computed tomography formed the diagnostic basis. With respect to this clonotype: No antigen is known for it.

The sequence was obtained from an adult man with Graves' hyperthyroidism. What was sequenced was peripheral blood or thyroid tissue (not recorded which). The V gene is TRBV20-1, the J gene TRBJ2-5; 16 bases line up with TRBD2. The CDR3: CSAGTSGGAQGQETQYF. The CDR3 DNA reads TGCAGTGCTGGGACTAGCGGGGGGGCGCAGGGCCAAGAGACCCAGTACTTC.